This is a list of T cell receptor beta chains from one sample in a study of cytomegalovirus exposure and HLA in healthy donors. Clones were sequenced by immunoSEQ multiplex PCR, and TCRdb holds only the in-frame ones, with some missing. The profile shows roughly 280,000 clones, approximately 83% of them singletons. The sample taken for sequencing was PBMCs. The receptors derive from a woman younger than 30 in good health and CMV-seronegative. Each CDR3 is given with its conserved first and last residue. D genes are given only for firm matches. The size of a clone is reported for some rows only, either as once, few or many, or as a class for expanded clones.

V	J	size	D	CDR3	DNA
TRBV7-2	TRBJ2-7	.	.	CASSLWPSYEQYF	TGTGCCAGCAGCTTGTGGCCTTCCTACGAGCAGTACTTC
TRBV7-6	TRBJ1-4	.	TRBD1	CASSFGQANEKLFF	TGTGCCAGCAGTTTCGGACAGGCTAATGAAAAACTGTTTTTT
TRBV5-1	TRBJ2-5	once	TRBD2	CASSSRLAEETQYF	TGCGCCAGCAGCTCAAGACTAGCGGAAGAGACCCAGTACTTC
TRBV5-1	TRBJ2-3	.	.	CASRKASTDTQYF	TGCGCCAGCAGGAAAGCCAGCACAGATACGCAGTATTTT
TRBV10-2	TRBJ1-1	.	.	CASAREATEAFF	TGCGCCAGCGCACGGGAGGCCACTGAAGCTTTCTTT
TRBV7-6	TRBJ2-7	.	.	CASSLVAGDSYEQYF	TGTGCCAGCAGCTTAGTGGCAGGGGACTCCTACGAGCAGTACTTC
TRBV6-5	TRBJ2-1	.	.	CASHTRSSYNEQFF	TGTGCCAGCCATACAAGGAGCTCCTACAATGAGCAGTTCTTC
TRBV4-1	TRBJ2-5	.	.	CASSHYGRETQYF	TGCGCCAGCAGCCACTACGGGAGAGAGACCCAGTACTTC
TRBV30	TRBJ1-4	.	.	CAWSQQGDNEKLFF	TGTGCCTGGAGTCAACAGGGCGATAATGAAAAACTGTTTTTT
TRBV4-1	TRBJ2-7	.	.	CASSTFTGTYEQYF	TGCGCCAGCAGCACATTTACAGGGACCTACGAGCAGTACTTC
TRBV11-3	TRBJ2-7	.	TRBD2	CASRREGITYEQYF	TGTGCCAGCAGACGGGAGGGCATAACCTACGAGCAGTACTTC
TRBV5-1	TRBJ2-6	few	TRBD1	CASSLHRGPGANVLTF	TGCGCCAGCAGCTTGCACAGGGGTCCTGGGGCCAACGTCCTGACTTTC
TRBV30	TRBJ1-5	.	TRBD1	CAWAKGQSSNQPQHF	TGTGCCTGGGCTAAGGGACAGAGTAGCAATCAGCCCCAGCATTTT
TRBV5-1	TRBJ1-2	many	.	CASSLVGDDGYTF	TGCGCCAGCAGCTTGGTAGGGGATGATGGCTACACCTTC
TRBV7-3	TRBJ2-2	.	.	CASSTTRATGELFF	TGTGCCAGCAGCACAACCAGGGCCACCGGGGAGCTGTTTTTT
TRBV7-2	TRBJ1-2	.	TRBD1	CASSPATGAGRGYTF	TGTGCCAGCAGCCCCGCCACAGGGGCGGGTAGAGGCTACACCTTC
TRBV5-1	TRBJ2-1	once	TRBD2	CASSRGLAPNKYNEQFF	TGCGCCAGCAGCCGGGGACTAGCCCCAAATAAGTACAATGAGCAGTTCTTC
TRBV30	TRBJ1-2	.	TRBD1	CASYYWGGQGNYGYTF	TGTGCCTCTTATTATTGGGGGGGACAGGGGAACTATGGCTACACCTTC